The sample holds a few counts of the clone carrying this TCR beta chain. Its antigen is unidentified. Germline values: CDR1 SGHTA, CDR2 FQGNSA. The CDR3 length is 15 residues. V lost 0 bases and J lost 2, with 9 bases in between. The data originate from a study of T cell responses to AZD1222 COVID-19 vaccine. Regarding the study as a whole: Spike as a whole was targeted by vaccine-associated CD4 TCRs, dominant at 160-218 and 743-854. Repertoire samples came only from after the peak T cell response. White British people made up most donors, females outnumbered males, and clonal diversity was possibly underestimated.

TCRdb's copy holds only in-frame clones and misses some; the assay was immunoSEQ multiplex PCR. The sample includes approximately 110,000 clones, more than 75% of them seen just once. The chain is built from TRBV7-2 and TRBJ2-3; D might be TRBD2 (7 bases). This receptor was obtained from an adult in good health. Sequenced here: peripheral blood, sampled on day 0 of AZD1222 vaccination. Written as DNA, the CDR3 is TGTGCCAGCAGCTTAGCGGGGGGGCCCACAGATACGCAGTATTTT. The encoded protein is CASSLAGGPTDTQYF.